Each of the 13 T cell receptor beta chains below was sequenced from the same sample in a study of blood T cell repertoires in COVID-19. TCRdb keeps only in-frame clones here, not all; method: immunoSEQ multiplex PCR. The sample carries under 250,000 clones, roughly 80% recorded once. Specimen: PBMCs or T cells enriched from blood (not recorded which). The receptors derive from a man in his sixties who had recovered from COVID-19.

This chain joins TRBV5-1 and TRBJ1-3, with D possibly being TRBD1 (6 bases). This CDR3 has 16 residues. V was pared by 0 bases and J by 0 bases, with 10 bases between. Germline V gene data show CDR1 as SGHRS and CDR2 as YFSETQ. In DNA form, the CDR3 reads TGCGCCAGCAGCTTGGGGACAGTCTTCTCTGGAAACACCATATATTTT. Its translation is CASSLGTVFSGNTIYF.

The chain recombines TRBV9 with TRBJ2-3; D is possibly TRBD1 (6 bases). Trimming took 0 bases from V and 7 from J, leaving 21 bases between them. CDR1 SGDLS and CDR2 YYNGEE come from the germline V gene. The CDR3 is 17 amino acids. The CDR3 region has the DNA TGTGCCAGCAGCGTAGACTCCGGGACATTGACCCCCTATACGCAGTATTTT. As protein: CASSVDSGTLTPYTQYF.

The V call is TRBV2, the J call TRBJ1-5; 8 nucleotides line up with TRBD1. The CDR3 sequence is 13 residues long. The germline gives CDR1 SNHLY, CDR2 FYNNEI. V shed 6 bases and J 5 bases; nucleotides not matched to a gene: 3. As DNA, the CDR3 is TGTGCCAGCAGGGAACAGGGGGATCAGCCCCAGCATTTT. Residues: CASREQGDQPQHF.

This chain joins TRBV29-1 and TRBJ2-3, with TRBD2 as a possible D gene (5 bases). From germline, CDR1 is SQVTM and CDR2 ANQGSEA. The CDR3 length is 12 residues. The CDR3: CGSRGSTDTQYF. The DNA for the CDR3 is TGCGGCTCACGGGGTAGCACAGATACGCAGTATTTT.

The chain uses TRBV4-3 and TRBJ2-7, with TRBD1 matching over 7 bases. V lost 1 base, J lost 5 bases, and 8 bases stayed unmatched. Germline CDR1 and CDR2: LGHNA and YSLEER. The CDR3 spans 15 residues. The CDR3 coding sequence is TGCGCCAGCAGCCAAGCCCCAGGGGGTGGGCACGAGCAGTACTTC. Encoded protein: CASSQAPGGGHEQYF.

This sequence joins TRBV27 and TRBJ1-2, with 9 bases matching TRBD1. The V and J ends lost 5 bases and 6 bases, in that order; junction bases with no gene match: 10. Germline CDR1 MNHEY, CDR2 SMNVEV (reference sequence). The CDR3 sequence is 15 residues long. CDR3 sequence: CASSQSGTGSDGYTF. The CDR3 DNA reads TGTGCCAGCAGTCAAAGCGGGACAGGGTCTGATGGCTACACCTTC.

The V and J genes are TRBV5-1 and TRBJ2-5; D may be TRBD2 (6 bases). The V end lost 0 bases, the J end lost 5 bases, and 11 bases lay between the germline ends. The CDR3 loop spans 14 amino acids. From germline, CDR1 is SGHRS and CDR2 YFSETQ. CDR3 nucleotide sequence: TGCGCCAGCAGCTTGGTTGGAGGGACGGAGACCCAGTACTTC. Its protein is CASSLVGGTETQYF.

The chain carries TRBV11-1 and TRBJ1-2; TRBD1 might be the D (6 bases). The CDR3 extends over 13 amino acids. Germline V gives CDR1 SGHAT, CDR2 FQDESV (reference sequence). V was shortened by 5 bases and J by 7 bases, with 14 bases between the two germline ends. The CDR3 reads CASSHLRDTGYTF. CDR3 bases: TGTGCCAGCAGCCACCTTCGGGACACTGGCTACACCTTC.

The V gene is TRBV5-5, the J gene TRBJ2-7, with a possible D match to TRBD2 (7 bases). Germline CDR1 is SGHKS and CDR2 is YYEKEE (reference sequence). This CDR3 is 15 amino acids long. Trimming took 3 bases from V and 0 from J, leaving 13 bases between them. The CDR3 region is CASSSEGGSSYEQYF. DNA of the CDR3: TGTGCCAGCAGCTCGGAGGGGGGGTCCTCCTACGAGCAGTACTTC.

The rearrangement links TRBV7-3 to TRBJ2-3; TRBD1 might be the D (5 bases). Trimming took 2 bases from V and 4 from J, leaving 10 bases between them. The CDR3 loop spans 14 amino acids. CDR1 and CDR2 (germline): SGHTA, FQGTGA. CDR3 region: CASSLGAAADTQYF. CDR3 coding DNA: TGTGCCAGCAGCTTAGGGGCCGCGGCAGATACGCAGTATTTT. Full variable domain (missing parts from reference TRBV7-3 and TRBJ2-3): GAGVSQTPSNKVTEKGKYVELRCDPISGHTALYWYRQSLGQGPEFLIYFQGTGAADDSGLPNDRFFAVRPEGSVSTLKIQRTERGDSAVYLCASSLGAAADTQYFGPGTRLTVL.

The chain links TRBV18 to TRBJ2-7; possibly TRBD2 for D (5 bases). The CDR3 has 15 residues. V was pared by 3 bases and J by 5 bases, with 17 bases between. Germline V gives CDR1 KGHSH, CDR2 LQKENI. The CDR3 spells CASSPIVSEGHEQYF. CDR3 bases: TGTGCCAGCTCACCTATAGTGTCAGAGGGCCACGAGCAGTACTTC.

This clone was detected only a few times. The V and J genes are TRBV6-2 or TRBV6-3 and TRBJ2-7; 9 positions agree with TRBD1. The CDR3 runs 16 residues. V gave up 2 bases and J gave up 0 bases; unmatched junction bases: 5. Germline CDR1 and CDR2: MNHEY and SVGEGT. DNA for the CDR3: TGTGCCAGCAGTTACGGGGGGACAGGGAACTCCTACGAGCAGTACTTC. This sequence encodes CASSYGGTGNSYEQYF.

The chain employs TRBV15 and TRBJ1-5, with TRBD1 as a possible D gene (6 bases). CDR1 and CDR2 from the germline V gene are LNHNV and YYDKDF (reference sequence). This CDR3 region has 14 residues. With 8 bases removed from V and 3 bases from J, the gap between germline ends came to 14 bases. The CDR3 nucleotides read TGTGCCACCTCGAGGGGGGGGGCCAATCAGCCCCAGCATTTT. This codes for CATSRGGANQPQHF.